This T cell receptor beta chain derives from a study of radiotherapy plus CTLA-4 blockade in lung cancer. Profiled with immunoSEQ multiplex PCR; TCRdb holds only in-frame clones, not every one. The data contain 75,000 to 100,000 clones, about 91% of them singletons. Germline V gene data show CDR1 as LNHDA and CDR2 as SQIVND (reference sequence). The CDR3 length is 15 residues. V shed 3 bases, J shed 4 bases, and the junction held 5 bases outside the gene matches. Sequences were derived from peripheral blood, sampled from a patient treated with radiotherapy plus ipilimumab. The origin of this receptor is a human donor with non-small cell lung cancer that progressed on radiotherapy plus ipilimumab. The J gene is TRBJ2-2, the V gene TRBV19, with 7 bases fitting TRBD2. The CDR3 protein is CASSIAGVGTGELFF. In DNA form, the CDR3 reads TGTGCCAGTAGTATCGCGGGAGTGGGCACCGGGGAGCTGTTTTTT.